The 15 T cell receptor beta chains given below trace back to one sample, sequenced in a study of memory CD4+ T cells and cytomegalovirus serostatus (dated by TCRdb to 2018 to 2020). Single viable CD3+CD4+CD8-CD45RO+ cells were sorted as memory CD4+ T cells on a FACSAria II. The library was prepared using the immunoSEQ multiplex PCR assay. Entries here come from immuneACCESS through TCRdb and include only in-frame sequences with V and J called. Some clones fail to appear in such tables; in the studies checked, an unresolved V gene covers under half of the shortfall, and the cause of the remainder is unknown. This sample holds tens of thousands of clones; around 76% were observed only once. 4% to 5.5% of the sample lies in the top ten. Material: memory CD4+ T cells from blood. Source of these receptors: an adult in good health and CMV-seropositive.

The V call is TRBV5-4, the J call TRBJ1-1, with unresolved D. This CDR3 region has 13 residues. Trimming shortened V by 1 base and J by 1 base, and 5 bases separated the two germline ends. Per the germline V gene, CDR1 is SGHNT and CDR2 is YYREEE (reference sequence). CDR3 in DNA: TGTGCCAGCAGCTTGTCAGAGAACACTGAAGCTTTCTTT. This encodes CASSLSENTEAFF.

The V and J genes are TRBV19 and TRBJ2-1, with 9 bases matching TRBD1. This CDR3 spans 13 amino acids. In germline, CDR1 is LNHDA, CDR2 SQIVND (reference sequence). Trimming removed 4 bases from V and 9 bases from J; junction bases left unmatched: 4. The CDR3 loop is CASSRDREGEQFF. CDR3 nucleotides: TGTGCCAGTAGTAGGGACAGGGAGGGTGAGCAGTTCTTC.

This chain connects TRBV6-5 to TRBJ2-3; possible D gene TRBD2, 6 bases. V was shortened by 6 bases and J by 4 bases, with 17 bases between the two germline ends. CDR1 is MNHEY, CDR2 SVGAGI, per germline. This CDR3 is 15 amino acids long. Here the CDR3 DNA reads TGTGCCAGCAGACCCAACCGGGGGTACCCAGATACGCAGTATTTT. Protein product: CASRPNRGYPDTQYF.

The chain carries TRBV2 and TRBJ2-5, with 9 nucleotides matching TRBD2. Losses at the gene ends were 7 bases for V and 5 bases for J; bases not matched to a gene: 2. CDR1 is SNHLY, CDR2 FYNNEI, per germline. This CDR3 has 12 amino acids. The CDR3 region is CASMRGGETQYF. CDR3 coding DNA: TGTGCCAGCATGCGGGGGGGGGAGACCCAGTACTTC.

For the CDR3, the DNA is TGTGCCAGCTCACAGCAAGGGGAGATCTACGAGCAGTACTTC. It translates to CASSQQGEIYEQYF. The V and J genes are TRBV18 and TRBJ2-7; perhaps D is TRBD1 or TRBD2 (5 bases each). V gave up 4 bases and J gave up 3 bases, with 13 bases separating them. Germline values: CDR1 KGHSH, CDR2 LQKENI. The CDR3 length is 14 residues.

The chain has TRBV10-3 and TRBJ1-4; the D is unclear. Trimming shortened V by 6 bases and J by 0 bases, and 11 bases separated the two germline ends. Per the germline V gene, CDR1 is ENHRY and CDR2 is SYGVKD. This CDR3 has 15 amino acids. CDR3 in DNA: TGTGCCATCAGCGGAACCAGTGCAACTAATGAAAAACTGTTTTTT. Translated: CAISGTSATNEKLFF.

This chain links TRBV9 with TRBJ2-5; D possibly uses TRBD1 or TRBD2 (5 bases each). CDR3 length: 16 residues. Trimming stripped 4 bases from V and 4 bases from J, with 20 bases between. In germline, CDR1 is SGDLS, CDR2 YYNGEE. CDR3 region: CASSRTMGEWRETQYF. CDR3 DNA: TGTGCCAGCAGCAGAACAATGGGGGAGTGGCGAGAGACCCAGTACTTC.

This clone was found a few times. The genes are TRBV29-1 and TRBJ2-2, with 14 bases lining up with TRBD2. Germline V gene lookup returns CDR1 SQVTM and CDR2 ANQGSEA. The V gene end was trimmed by 4 bases and the J gene end by 5 bases; junction bases not matched to a gene: 0. The CDR3 sequence is 14 residues long. The CDR3, as DNA: TGCAGCGTTGGACTAGCGGGAGGGACCGGGGAGCTGTTTTTT. This codes for CSVGLAGGTGELFF.

This clone was counted a single time. The CDR3: CASSLSYYSYEAFF. The CDR3, as DNA: TGTGCCAGCAGCTTATCATACTATTCGTATGAAGCTTTCTTT. The chain uses TRBV7-9 and TRBJ1-1, with D uncertain. V lost 2 bases to trimming and J lost 7 bases, with 14 bases between them. The CDR3 runs to 14 residues. Germline CDR1 SEHNR, CDR2 FQNEAQ (reference sequence).

This clone was found a few times. This chain joins TRBV28 and TRBJ2-7; a weak D match, TRBD2 (6 bases). In germline, CDR1 is MDHEN, CDR2 SYDVKM. Trimming shortened V by 7 bases and J by 3 bases, and 10 bases separated the two germline ends. This CDR3 has 12 residues. The CDR3 DNA reads TGTGCCAGCAAACACGGGGGCTACGAGCAGTACTTC. Translating it yields CASKHGGYEQYF.

V usage is TRBV28 and J usage is TRBJ1-2; D unresolved. CDR3 length equals 12 residues. Germline lookup yields CDR1 MDHEN and CDR2 SYDVKM. Trimming removed 5 bases from V and 4 bases from J, with 8 bases in between. The CDR3: CASSPVPYGYTF. CDR3 nucleotides: TGTGCCAGCAGTCCAGTCCCCTATGGCTACACCTTC.

The chain is built from TRBV28 and TRBJ2-7; TRBD1 aligns across 8 bases. The V segment lost 7 bases and the J segment 9 bases; nucleotides outside the gene matches: 14. The germline CDR1 and CDR2 sequences are MDHEN and SYDVKM. The CDR3 contains 14 residues. Here the CDR3 reads CASITPGQGQLQYF. The CDR3 nucleotides read TGTGCCAGCATAACACCAGGACAGGGCCAGTTGCAGTACTTC.

V usage is TRBV28 and J usage is TRBJ2-5; 9 bases align to TRBD1. Germline trimming cut 2 bases from V and 4 bases from J; bases unmatched to any gene: 14. The CDR3 covers 18 residues. CDR1 is MDHEN, CDR2 SYDVKM, per germline. The CDR3: CASSLHRGQVVLRETQYF. The CDR3 bases are TGTGCCAGCAGTTTACACAGGGGGCAGGTAGTCCTACGAGAGACCCAGTACTTC.

This chain connects TRBV5-6 to TRBJ2-3, with D possibly TRBD2 on 5 matching bases. Trimming stripped 1 base from V and 4 bases from J, with 10 bases between. This CDR3 region has 14 residues. Germline-derived CDR1 and CDR2 are SGHDT and YYEEEE. CDR3 sequence (DNA): TGTGCCAGCAGCTTGTTCGAGCGGCCAGATACGCAGTATTTT. It is translated as CASSLFERPDTQYF.

The chain is built from TRBV4-1 and TRBJ2-5, with D perhaps TRBD2 (5 bases). CDR1 is MGHRA, CDR2 YSYEKL, per germline. The CDR3 totals 14 residues. Trimming removed 6 bases from V and 5 bases from J, with 16 bases in between. In DNA, the CDR3 is TGCGCCAGCAGAAGCGGTGGTAGCGTGGAGACCCAGTACTTC. This codes for CASRSGGSVETQYF.